This T cell receptor (beta chain) was documented in a study of identical twins. Germline assignment: CDR1 MGHRA and CDR2 YSYEKL. V gave up 4 bases and J gave up 0 bases, with 11 bases separating them. The CDR3 loop spans 15 amino acids. Details on this clonotype: Its specificity is not known.

Unique molecular identifiers were present on cDNA, and template switching added a universal primer site. TCRdb re-analysed the 5' RACE reads in MiXCR, keeping a single row per CDR3 protein. The table includes a few hundred thousand distinct CDR3 sequences, 9% to 10% detected once. The study's findings and limits: Insertions were fewer in abundant cord blood beta clonotypes, whereas memory repertoires showed none of this pattern. The authors drew conclusions from cross-sectional statistical analysis rather than following the same donors.

The sequencing sample was made of naive T cells sorted from blood. The sequence came from a woman between 45 and 65 years old in good health. The gene calls are TRBV4-1 and TRBJ2-3; D unresolved. CDR3 DNA sequence: TGCGCCAGCAGCCGCCAAAGAACTAGCACAGATACGCAGTATTTT. This sequence encodes CASSRQRTSTDTQYF.